Below are 3 T cell receptor beta chains sequenced from a single sample in a study of CD8+ T cells in alopecia areata. It was from alopecia areata patients that lesional scalp punch biopsies and peripheral blood were collected. RNA extraction was followed by reverse transcription into cDNA, which acted as the sequencing template. The assay was immunoSEQ multiplex PCR, and TCRdb's table has in-frame clones only and misses some. Of 12,000 or so clones in the sample, approximately 55% were seen once. The material sequenced was skin. Source of these receptors: a human donor with alopecia areata.

This rearrangement joins TRBV7-8 to TRBJ2-7; 9 bases fit TRBD2. The germline CDR1 and CDR2 sequences are SGHVS and FQNEAQ. CDR3 length equals 16 residues. After removal of 2 bases from V and 0 bases from J, the junction contained 5 bases not matched to a gene. CDR3 protein: CASSLSSGASSYEQYF. The CDR3 DNA reads TGTGCCAGCAGCTTATCTAGCGGGGCCAGCTCCTACGAGCAGTACTTC.

The rearrangement joins TRBV30 to TRBJ2-1, with a possible D match to TRBD2 (6 bases). CDR3 size: 19 residues. CDR1 is GTSNPN and CDR2 is SVGIG in the germline V gene (reference sequence). Trimming took 0 bases from V and 4 from J, leaving 25 bases between them. The CDR3 nucleotides are TGTGCCTGGAGTGTAAGCGTTTCGGGAGCGGGTGAATTATACAATGAGCAGTTCTTC. It specifies CAWSVSVSGAGELYNEQFF.

This sequence joins TRBV14 and TRBJ2-7; unclear D gene. This CDR3 is 11 amino acids long. V lost 2 bases, J lost 13 bases, and 12 bases lay in between. Per germline, CDR1 SGHDN and CDR2 FVKESK. CDR3 nucleotide sequence: TGTGCCAGCAGCCAAATGAGTCCACTCTACTTC. It is translated as CASSQMSPLYF.